This record concerns one TCR beta chain sequence. The entry originates in a study of blood T cell repertoires in COVID-19. The authors' processing: Counts of nucleated cells, estimated from reference gene primer amplification, were obtained. Sequenced by immunoSEQ multiplex PCR; TCRdb stores in-frame clones only, minus some. V, J and clone size derive from that table, while D and trimming were established from the DNA sequence. The sample lists approximately 120,000 clones; around nine tenths were seen once. V lost 4 bases and J 0 bases, leaving 10 bases between the germline ends. In germline, CDR1 is SGHDT, CDR2 YYEEEE. The CDR3 is 14 residues long.

The chain combines TRBV5-6 with TRBJ1-1, with D perhaps TRBD1 (5 bases). The source is a woman over 75 with acute or convalescent COVID-19. The sequenced sample was peripheral blood. This chain's CDR3 is CASSRQIMNTEAFF. CDR3 DNA: TGTGCCAGCAGCCGACAGATCATGAACACTGAAGCTTTCTTT.